This T cell receptor beta chain derives from a study of OX40 agonist ivuxolimab in advanced cancers. Overall study: Three patients showed partial responses: one hepatocellular carcinoma and two cutaneous melanoma cases. Study-wide findings and caveats: Expanded clones belonging to CD8+ T cells outnumbered, on average, those of CD4+.

Concerning this clone: Its specificity is unknown.

The CDR3 contains 11 residues. Germline CDR1 reads MDHEN; CDR2 reads SYDVKM. The ends were cut back, 3 bases at V and 10 bases at J, with 7 bases in the middle. Libraries were prepared by immunoSEQ multiplex PCR; TCRdb keeps only in-frame clonotypes and omits some of them. The data show roughly 38,000 clones, around four fifths seen once. Prior autoimmune disease or systemic immunosuppression barred patients. Peripheral blood came from all dose cohorts at three timepoints. This rearrangement joins TRBV28 to TRBJ2-1; D is ambiguous. The receptor was derived from an adult with an advanced solid tumor such as melanoma, head and neck, liver or kidney cancer. This specimen consisted of CD4+ or CD8+ T cells sorted from blood, obtained in a trial of the OX40 agonist ivuxolimab. CDR3 amino acids: CASSFLLEQFF. CDR3 DNA sequence: TGTGCCAGCAGTTTTTTACTCGAGCAGTTCTTC. Complete variable domain (other parts from reference TRBV28 and TRBJ2-1): DVKVTQSSRYLVKRTGEKVFLECVQDMDHENMFWYRQDPGLGLRLIYFSYDVKMKEKGDIPEGYSVSREKKERFSLILESASTNQTSMYLCASSFLLEQFFGPGTRLTVL.